The present entry profiles one TCR beta chain with its context. Data came from immunoSEQ multiplex PCR; TCRdb stores just in-frame clones and leaves some out. The sample yields roughly 70,000 clones, around 88% seen once. This specimen comes from a study of OX40 agonist ivuxolimab in advanced cancers. Study-wide background: In this cohort, patients received ivuxolimab, an agonistic anti-OX40 (CD134) antibody. Intravenous ivuxolimab was administered to patients every 2 weeks at 0.01 to 10 mg/kg. The dose-escalation cohort was approximately 85% male, with a mean age of about 56 years, ranging about 23 to 79.

Prior autoimmune disease or systemic immunosuppression barred patients. V lost 3 bases to trimming and J lost 1 base; unmatched junction nucleotides: 2. Per germline, CDR1 SGHRS and CDR2 YFSETQ. The CDR3 covers 15 residues. V gene TRBV5-1 combines with J gene TRBJ1-4, with TRBD1 identical over 8 bases. The material was CD4+ or CD8+ T cells sorted from blood, obtained in a trial of the OX40 agonist ivuxolimab. The receptor was isolated from an adult with an advanced solid tumor such as melanoma, head and neck, liver or kidney cancer. The CDR3 DNA sequence: TGCGCCAGCAGCTCGACAGGGGTAACTAATGAAAAACTGTTTTTT. Amino acid sequence: CASSSTGVTNEKLFF. The full variable domain, rest sourced from reference TRBV5-1 and TRBJ1-4, is KAGVTQTPRYLIKTRGQQVTLSCSPISGHRSVSWYQQTPGQGLQFLFEYFSETQRNKGNFPGRFSGRQFSNSRSEMNVSTLELGDSALYLCASSSTGVTNEKLFFGSGTQLSVL.